These T cell receptor beta chains were read from a single sample in a study of shared clonotypes between healthy human individuals. The method was immunoSEQ multiplex PCR; TCRdb's version includes in-frame clones alone and lacks a portion of them. The data hold around 440,000 clones, with approximately 71% observed a single time. Sequencing was carried out using PBMCs. The receptors originated from a woman in her 40s in good health. Some clones in this sample may be carry-over from other donors' samples. CDR3s include the opening cysteine and the closing phenylalanine or tryptophan. Fields, in order: CDR3 length, clone size, V gene, J gene, D gene, CDR3 DNA, CDR3 protein. The D gene is left open where the match is weak. Some rows mark clone size as missing; the rest say once, few, many or name a class of expanded clone.

CDR3 length: 15
clone size: NA
V gene: TRBV15
J gene: TRBJ1-2
D gene: NA
CDR3 DNA: TGTGCCACCAGCAGAGATATTGCGGGACCGCGGGGCTACACCTTC
CDR3 protein: CATSRDIAGPRGYTF

CDR3 length: 15
clone size: NA
V gene: TRBV7-9
J gene: TRBJ1-3
D gene: TRBD1
CDR3 DNA: TGTGCCAGCAGCCCAGGGACAGGTGGGGGAAACACCATATATTTT
CDR3 protein: CASSPGTGGGNTIYF

CDR3 length: 15
clone size: few
V gene: TRBV7-2
J gene: TRBJ1-1
D gene: NA
CDR3 DNA: TGTGCCAGCAGCTTAAGCCTATCAGGGAACACTGAAGCTTTCTTT
CDR3 protein: CASSLSLSGNTEAFF

CDR3 length: 15
clone size: NA
V gene: TRBV9
J gene: TRBJ2-3
D gene: NA
CDR3 DNA: TGTGCCAGCAGCGTAGAGGGGGGAGGAACAGATACGCAGTATTTT
CDR3 protein: CASSVEGGGTDTQYF

CDR3 length: 17
clone size: few
V gene: TRBV7-6
J gene: TRBJ2-7
D gene: TRBD2
CDR3 DNA: TGTGCCAGCAGCCCCGGGACTAGCGGTTTGAGCTCCTACGAGCAGTACTTC
CDR3 protein: CASSPGTSGLSSYEQYF

CDR3 length: 15
clone size: NA
V gene: TRBV5-4
J gene: TRBJ2-5
D gene: TRBD2
CDR3 DNA: TGTGCCAGCAGCTTGAAGCTAGCGGGGCAAGAGACCCAGTACTTC
CDR3 protein: CASSLKLAGQETQYF

CDR3 length: 14
clone size: NA
V gene: TRBV5-1
J gene: TRBJ2-7
D gene: TRBD1
CDR3 DNA: TGCGCCAGCAGCTTGTATCAGGGGGCCTACGAGCAGTACTTC
CDR3 protein: CASSLYQGAYEQYF

CDR3 length: 13
clone size: NA
V gene: TRBV11-3
J gene: TRBJ1-1
D gene: NA
CDR3 DNA: TGTGCCAGCAGCTTATTCTTGAACACTGAAGCTTTCTTT
CDR3 protein: CASSLFLNTEAFF

CDR3 length: 16
clone size: NA
V gene: TRBV19
J gene: TRBJ1-5
D gene: NA
CDR3 DNA: TGTGCCAGTAGACGGTCGACAGTAGATAGCAATCAGCCCCAGCATTTT
CDR3 protein: CASRRSTVDSNQPQHF

CDR3 length: 13
clone size: NA
V gene: TRBV13
J gene: TRBJ2-5
D gene: NA
CDR3 DNA: TGTGCCAGCAGCTTAGGCCTAAAAGAGACCCAGTACTTC
CDR3 protein: CASSLGLKETQYF

CDR3 length: 16
clone size: NA
V gene: TRBV15
J gene: TRBJ1-5
D gene: NA
CDR3 DNA: TGTGCCACCAGCAAAGACAGGATAGGAGCGCATCAGCCCCAGCATTTT
CDR3 protein: CATSKDRIGAHQPQHF

CDR3 length: 13
clone size: NA
V gene: TRBV28
J gene: TRBJ2-3
D gene: NA
CDR3 DNA: TGCGCCAGCAGTGCCCGGACCCCAGATACGCAGTATTTT
CDR3 protein: CASSARTPDTQYF

CDR3 length: 14
clone size: once
V gene: TRBV7-8
J gene: TRBJ2-5
D gene: NA
CDR3 DNA: TGTGCCAGCAGCTTACGGGGGAGAGGGGAGACCCAGTACTTC
CDR3 protein: CASSLRGRGETQYF

CDR3 length: 16
clone size: NA
V gene: TRBV27
J gene: TRBJ2-7
D gene: TRBD2
CDR3 DNA: TGTGCCAGCAGTCCAGACCCCGGGACTAGTCGGTACGAGCAGTACTTC
CDR3 protein: CASSPDPGTSRYEQYF

CDR3 length: 16
clone size: NA
V gene: TRBV7-2
J gene: TRBJ1-2
D gene: NA
CDR3 DNA: TGTGCCAGCAGCTTAGCTCCTGGGGAGAGCGGCTATGGCTACACCTTC
CDR3 protein: CASSLAPGESGYGYTF

CDR3 length: 16
clone size: few
V gene: TRBV7-2
J gene: TRBJ2-7
D gene: TRBD2
CDR3 DNA: TGTGCCAGCAGCTTGATCAGCGGGAGGAGTGCCTACGAGCAGTACTTC
CDR3 protein: CASSLISGRSAYEQYF

CDR3 length: 15
clone size: NA
V gene: TRBV6-5
J gene: TRBJ2-3
D gene: NA
CDR3 DNA: TGTGCCAGCAGAGACGCGGCGGGGCTCACAGATACGCAGTATTTT
CDR3 protein: CASRDAAGLTDTQYF